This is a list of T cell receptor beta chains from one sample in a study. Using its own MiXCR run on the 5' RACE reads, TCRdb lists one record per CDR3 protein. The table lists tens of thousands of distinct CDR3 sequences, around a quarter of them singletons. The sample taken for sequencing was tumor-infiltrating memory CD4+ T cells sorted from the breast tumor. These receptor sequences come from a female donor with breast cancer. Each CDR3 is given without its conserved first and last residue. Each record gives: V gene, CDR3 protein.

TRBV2 ASGLAGEQY
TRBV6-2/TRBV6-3 ASSYDRAPGLLL
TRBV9 ASSVATTPSYNEQF
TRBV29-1 SVYDKAQY
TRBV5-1 ASSRDGLRYEQY
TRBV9 ASSPRDSLSGANVLT
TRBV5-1 ASSPRDKKNNEQF
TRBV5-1 ASSYASGNYEQY
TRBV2 ASSGYNEQF
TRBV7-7 ASSLSQKRQGTQY
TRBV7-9 ASSLGDTIY
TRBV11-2 ASSQTRSGETQY
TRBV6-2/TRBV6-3 ASTPLPAGGSYEQY
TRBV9 ASSVAGSSGNTIY
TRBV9 ASSVGTGRATEAL
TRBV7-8 ASVRDAYGEQY
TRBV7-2 ASSLGLRDRAFEAF